This T cell receptor beta chain was recovered during a study of blood T cell repertoires in COVID-19. The CDR3 contains 16 residues. Germline CDR1 reads LGHDT; CDR2 reads YNNKEL (reference sequence). Trimming took 0 bases from V and 2 from J, leaving 11 bases between them. The data were produced by immunoSEQ multiplex PCR, yet TCRdb's version contains in-frame clones alone and is incomplete. The profile covers fewer than 250,000 clones, with approximately 86% appearing a single time and over 2.5% taken by the ten largest. The V and J genes are TRBV3-1 (or the pseudogene TRBV3-2) and TRBJ1-5; D ambiguous. Sequencing was done on a sample of peripheral blood. The sequence came from a man aged 55-75 years with acute or convalescent COVID-19. DNA for the CDR3: TGTGCCAGCAGCCAAGAATGGCTCCAAGGCAATCAGCCCCAGCATTTT. Amino acids: CASSQEWLQGNQPQHF.